A selection of T cell receptor beta chains follows, all from one sample in a study of T-cell memory formation after mild COVID-19. TCRdb called the 5' RACE reads again in MiXCR, with one record for every CDR3 protein. The sample lists some 120,000 distinct CDR3 sequences; 15% to 20% were seen once. The specimen was PBMCs or a T cell subset sorted from them (not recorded which). These receptors originate from a man aged 18 to 29 who had mild COVID-19 (a few samples of this study predate the infection). Cell type and time point are not known. CDR3s include the opening cysteine and the closing phenylalanine or tryptophan. Each record gives: CDR3 length, J gene, V gene, D gene, clone size, CDR3 DNA, CDR3 protein. A D gene is named only where the DNA matches it firmly. Rows may omit the clone size; those that give it use once, few, many or a size class.

cdr3_length: 15; j_call: TRBJ2-1; v_call: TRBV7-9; d_call: TRBD2; clone_size: few; cdr3_nt: TGTGCCAGCAGCTCTCCCGGGACTACCTACAATGAGCAGTTCTTC; cdr3_aa: CASSSPGTTYNEQFF
cdr3_length: 13; j_call: TRBJ1-1; v_call: TRBV12-3/TRBV12-4; d_call: -; clone_size: once; cdr3_nt: TGTGCCAGCAGTTTTGAGGGTAACACTGAAGCTTTCTTT; cdr3_aa: CASSFEGNTEAFF
cdr3_length: 16; j_call: TRBJ1-5; v_call: TRBV11-2; d_call: -; clone_size: few; cdr3_nt: TGTGCCAGCAGCTTAGACGGTCCCCGGACGGGGCAGCCCCAGCATTTT; cdr3_aa: CASSLDGPRTGQPQHF
cdr3_length: 12; j_call: TRBJ1-1; v_call: TRBV20-1; d_call: -; clone_size: few; cdr3_nt: TGCAGTGCTTCCCCAGGGAACACTGAAGCTTTCTTT; cdr3_aa: CSASPGNTEAFF
cdr3_length: 17; j_call: TRBJ2-5; v_call: TRBV5-1; d_call: TRBD2; clone_size: -; cdr3_nt: TGCGCCAGCAGCCGATTTAAGATGGGACTAGCGGAAGAGACCCAGTACTTC; cdr3_aa: CASSRFKMGLAEETQYF
cdr3_length: 16; j_call: TRBJ2-3; v_call: TRBV23-1; d_call: TRBD2; clone_size: -; cdr3_nt: TGCGCCAGCAGCAGTGCGGGGGGCAATAGCACAGATACGCAGTATTTT; cdr3_aa: CASSSAGGNSTDTQYF
cdr3_length: 14; j_call: TRBJ2-3; v_call: TRBV29-1; d_call: TRBD1; clone_size: few; cdr3_nt: TGCACCACTCTCCGGGACAGGGGTGGAGATACGCAGTATTTT; cdr3_aa: CTTLRDRGGDTQYF
cdr3_length: 16; j_call: TRBJ1-1; v_call: TRBV6-2/TRBV6-3; d_call: -; clone_size: few; cdr3_nt: TGTGCCAGCAGTTACGAAGTGGGCAGGGAGTACACTGAAGCTTTCTTT; cdr3_aa: CASSYEVGREYTEAFF
cdr3_length: 16; j_call: TRBJ2-7; v_call: TRBV7-9; d_call: TRBD2; clone_size: -; cdr3_nt: TGTGCCAGCAGCCCCAGTGGACTAGGGGAAGTGAGGGAGCAGTACTTC; cdr3_aa: CASSPSGLGEVREQYF
cdr3_length: 17; j_call: TRBJ2-4; v_call: TRBV2; d_call: -; clone_size: few; cdr3_nt: TGTGCCAGCAGTGAAGAGGCTGCGGGGGCGGCCAAAAACATTCAGTACTTC; cdr3_aa: CASSEEAAGAAKNIQYF
cdr3_length: 15; j_call: TRBJ1-1; v_call: TRBV4-2; d_call: TRBD1; clone_size: -; cdr3_nt: TGTGCCAGCGGGAATATGGGACAGGGCAGCACTGAAGCTTTCTTT; cdr3_aa: CASGNMGQGSTEAFF
cdr3_length: 15; j_call: TRBJ1-1; v_call: TRBV9; d_call: -; clone_size: -; cdr3_nt: TGTGCCAGCAGCGCCTCCGGGGGCCGCAACACTGAAGCTTTCTTT; cdr3_aa: CASSASGGRNTEAFF
cdr3_length: 15; j_call: TRBJ2-2; v_call: TRBV7-9; d_call: TRBD1; clone_size: few; cdr3_nt: TGTGCCAGCAGCTTATCAGGGGGCAACACCGGGGAGCTGTTTTTT; cdr3_aa: CASSLSGGNTGELFF
cdr3_length: 15; j_call: TRBJ1-5; v_call: TRBV12-3/TRBV12-4; d_call: TRBD1; clone_size: -; cdr3_nt: TGTGCCAGCAGGTTGACAGGGGGCTGGGATCAGCCCCAGCATTTT; cdr3_aa: CASRLTGGWDQPQHF
cdr3_length: 16; j_call: TRBJ2-3; v_call: TRBV7-9; d_call: TRBD2; clone_size: -; cdr3_nt: TGTGCCAGCAGCTTCGTGTTAGCGGGGGCCTCCGATACGCAGTATTTT; cdr3_aa: CASSFVLAGASDTQYF
cdr3_length: 12; j_call: TRBJ2-3; v_call: TRBV7-9; d_call: -; clone_size: -; cdr3_nt: TGTGCCAGCAGCTTACTGGCAGATACGCAGTATTTT; cdr3_aa: CASSLLADTQYF
cdr3_length: 9; j_call: TRBJ2-3; v_call: TRBV20-1; d_call: -; clone_size: few; cdr3_nt: TGCAGTGCTATATATACGCAGTATTTT; cdr3_aa: CSAIYTQYF
cdr3_length: 14; j_call: TRBJ1-2; v_call: TRBV20-1; d_call: -; clone_size: many; cdr3_nt: TGCAGTGCTAGAGATAGGGGGGGGACCGTTGGCTACACCTTC; cdr3_aa: CSARDRGGTVGYTF
cdr3_length: 13; j_call: TRBJ2-5; v_call: TRBV4-3; d_call: -; clone_size: many; cdr3_nt: TGCGCCAGCAGCCAAGCCCCGGAAGAGACCCAGTACTTC; cdr3_aa: CASSQAPEETQYF